These 5 T cell receptor beta chains originate from one sample sequenced in a study of CD8+ T cells in alopecia areata. Extracted from the samples, RNA was reverse transcribed into cDNA to serve as the sequencing template. Assay: immunoSEQ multiplex PCR; the TCRdb copy retains only in-frame clones and omits some. In the table there are 190,000 or so clones, around 58% of which are singletons. As to treatment: oral pan-JAK inhibitor, 5-10 mg twice daily. This specimen consisted of CD8+ T cells sorted from blood, obtained at week 24, from a patient treated with tofacitinib. The receptors here all came from a human donor with alopecia areata.

The rearrangement joins TRBV27 to TRBJ1-5, with TRBD1 matching over 10 bases. This CDR3 has 15 amino acids. After removal of 3 bases from V and 3 bases from J, the junction contained 2 bases not matched to a gene. Per the germline V gene, CDR1 is MNHEY and CDR2 is SMNVEV (reference sequence). The CDR3 nucleotides read TGTGCCAGCAGTTTCGGGACAGGGGACAATCAGCCCCAGCATTTT. Protein sequence: CASSFGTGDNQPQHF.

This sequence joins TRBV30 and TRBJ2-1; D is unclear. V lost 4 bases, J lost 0 bases, and 7 bases lay in between. The CDR3 runs 13 residues. Germline lookup yields CDR1 GTSNPN and CDR2 SVGIG (reference sequence). The CDR3 DNA reads as TGTGCCTGGACGGTGAGCTCCTACAATGAGCAGTTCTTC. This gives the protein CAWTVSSYNEQFF.

J is TRBJ2-7 and V is TRBV13; a weak D match, TRBD1 (5 bases). The germline CDR1 and CDR2 sequences are PRHDT and FYEKMQ (reference sequence). CDR3 length: 15 residues. With 4 bases removed from V and 6 bases from J, the gap between germline ends came to 19 bases. CDR3 region: CASSSNHNPGREQYF. The DNA for the CDR3 is TGTGCCAGCAGCTCCAACCATAATCCAGGGCGCGAGCAGTACTTC.

The V call is TRBV7-9, the J call TRBJ2-5; possible D gene TRBD1, 6 bases. The CDR3 is 14 residues long. Germline V gene sequence: CDR1 SEHNR, CDR2 FQNEAQ (reference sequence). V was cut by 5 bases and J by 1 base, with 11 bases left in between. The CDR3 sequence: CASSPTDSQETQYF. For the CDR3, the DNA is TGTGCCAGCAGCCCAACGGACAGCCAAGAGACCCAGTACTTC.

J is TRBJ2-3 and V is TRBV18, with 9 bases fitting TRBD1. Germline V gene lookup returns CDR1 KGHSH and CDR2 LQKENI. The CDR3 runs 17 residues. V shed 2 bases and J 0 bases; nucleotides not matched to a gene: 6. As DNA, the CDR3 is TGTGCCAGCTCACCATACGGGACAGGGACCAGCACAGATACGCAGTATTTT. This codes for CASSPYGTGTSTDTQYF.